This entry lists 12 T cell receptor beta chains sequenced from one sample in a study of blood T cells in healthy people across ages. Using a J-beta primer mix together with a sample-barcoded 5' primer, a second PCR was run for about 7 to 12 cycles. MiXCR, run by TCRdb on the 5' RACE reads, gives a single entry per CDR3 protein. Here the sample spans around 800,000 distinct CDR3 sequences, around a quarter being singletons. These same records also appear under a second study, on T cells of mothers and their children.

What was sequenced was blood. The receptor source for this set is a boy aged 5 to 17 in good health.

This chain uses TRBV18 with TRBJ2-3; D not certain. This CDR3 has 13 amino acids. Germline V CDR1 and CDR2: KGHSH, LQKENI. V was trimmed by 3 bases and J by 2 bases, leaving 6 bases between them. The DNA of the CDR3 is TGTGCCAGCTCACCTGGTCCCACAGATACGCAGTATTTT. Residues: CASSPGPTDTQYF.

In this sample, this clonotype turned up a few times. The gene calls are TRBV7-6 and TRBJ2-1; weak D call: TRBD2 (5 bases). V dropped 5 bases and J dropped 0 bases, with 17 bases sitting between them. The CDR3 has 17 residues. CDR1 and CDR2 (germline): SGHVS, FNYEAQ. DNA for the CDR3: TGTGCCAGCAGCCCTCGGTTCGGAGGATCCTCCTACAATGAGCAGTTCTTC. This codes for CASSPRFGGSSYNEQFF. The variable domain in full, with the rest retrieved from reference TRBV7-6 and TRBJ2-1, is GAGVSQSPRYKVTKRGQDVALRCDPISGHVSLYWYRQALGQGPEFLTYFNYEAQQDKSGLPNDRFSAERPEGSISTLTIQRTEQRDSAMYRCASSPRFGGSSYNEQFFGPGTRLTVL.

The chain combines TRBV20-1 with TRBJ2-7, with TRBD1 identical over 10 bases. Germline CDR1 reads DFQATT; CDR2 reads SNEGSKA (reference sequence). Trimming took 5 bases from V and 3 from J; bases not matched to a gene: 4. CDR3 length: 13 residues. The CDR3 nucleotides are TGCAGTGCTCTGGGACAGGGGTACTACGAGCAGTACTTC. Its translation is CSALGQGYYEQYF.

The sample holds a few counts of this clonotype. The chain couples TRBV6-6 to TRBJ1-5; a possible D gene is TRBD1 (6 bases). CDR3 length equals 16 residues. The V and J ends lost 1 base and 6 bases respectively, with 16 bases between them. The V gene's germline CDR1 is MNHNY and CDR2 SVGAGI (reference sequence). The CDR3 nucleotides are TGTGCCAGCAGTTACTATCCGGGGGGGCGCGGTCAGCCCCAGCATTTT. This codes for CASSYYPGGRGQPQHF.

V gene TRBV6-1 combines with J gene TRBJ2-5; 14 bases agree with TRBD2. TRBJ2-1 explains the end of the DNA better; the J call may be wrong. This CDR3 comprises 19 residues. Germline CDR1 MNHNS, CDR2 SASEGT. This chain's CDR3 is CASSKFFTTSGGAYNEQFF. In DNA form, the CDR3 reads TGTGCCAGCAGTAAATTCTTCACGACTAGCGGGGGGGCATACAATGAGCAGTTCTTC.

The chain uses TRBV19 and TRBJ1-2; no reliable D call. V was cut by 1 base and J by 4 bases, with 7 bases left in between. The CDR3 has 13 residues. Looked up from germline, CDR1 is LNHDA and CDR2 is SQIVND (reference sequence). In DNA, the CDR3 is TGTGCCAGTAGTATAGGGCAGCTCTATGGCTACACCTTC. It translates to CASSIGQLYGYTF.

This clonotype was counted only a few times. The gene calls are TRBV20-1 and TRBJ1-6; D ambiguous. With 0 bases removed from V and 9 bases from J, the gap between germline ends came to 15 bases. The CDR3 is 15 amino acids. Germline V gene data show CDR1 as DFQATT and CDR2 as SNEGSKA (reference sequence). The CDR3 DNA is TGCAGTGCTAGAGATGGACCGCTCTCGGGTTCACCCCTCCACTTT. Protein product: CSARDGPLSGSPLHF.

In its sample, this clonotype was seen a few times. The V gene is TRBV2, the J gene TRBJ1-1; D unclear. The CDR3 runs 12 residues. Trimming stripped 4 bases from V and 7 bases from J, with 10 bases between. Germline CDR1 reads SNHLY; CDR2 reads FYNNEI. The CDR3 spells CASSASEVEAFF. The DNA for the CDR3 is TGTGCCAGCAGTGCCAGCGAGGTTGAAGCTTTCTTT.

The chain is built from TRBV27 and TRBJ2-7, with D maybe TRBD2 (6 bases). The germline CDR1 and CDR2 sequences are MNHEY and SMNVEV (reference sequence). V lost 8 bases and J lost 1, with 15 bases in between. The CDR3 contains 14 residues. The DNA for the CDR3 is TGTGCCAGCCGGCCGGAGGGCCGATCCTACGAGCAGTACTTC. It is translated as CASRPEGRSYEQYF.

This chain links TRBV12-3 or TRBV12-4 with TRBJ2-1, with D possibly matching TRBD1 (7 bases). V was clipped by 8 bases and J by 2 bases, with 16 bases between them. This CDR3 region has 15 residues. The DNA for the CDR3 is TGTGCCAGCCTGCTAGCAGGGGGGACCTACAATGAGCAGTTCTTC. Translated: CASLLAGGTYNEQFF.

This clonotype was seen more than once but under ten times. The chain couples TRBV19 to TRBJ2-5; D may be TRBD1 (5 bases). Trimming cost V 6 bases and J 6 bases, with 14 bases left between them. Germline V gene sequence: CDR1 LNHDA, CDR2 SQIVND (reference sequence). The CDR3 sequence is 13 residues long. In nucleotides, the CDR3 is TGTGCCAGTAGCCCAGGGTTAGGGAAGACCCAGTACTTC. Translated: CASSPGLGKTQYF. Full variable domain (missing parts from reference TRBV19 and TRBJ2-5): DGGITQSPKYLFRKEGQNVTLSCEQNLNHDAMYWYRQDPGQGLRLIYYSQIVNDFQKGDIAEGYSVSREKKESFPLTVTSAQKNPTAFYLCASSPGLGKTQYFGPGTRLLVL.

This clonotype has just a few counts. The V call is TRBV5-1, the J call TRBJ1-1; TRBD1 is a possible D gene (6 bases). V was shortened by 3 bases and J by 5 bases, with 23 bases between the two germline ends. This CDR3 contains 17 residues. Germline V gives CDR1 SGHRS, CDR2 YFSETQ. The CDR3 DNA is TGCGCCAGCAGCTCCGAGTTGGGGGCCCGCGACACTACTGAAGCTTTCTTT. Protein product: CASSSELGARDTTEAFF.